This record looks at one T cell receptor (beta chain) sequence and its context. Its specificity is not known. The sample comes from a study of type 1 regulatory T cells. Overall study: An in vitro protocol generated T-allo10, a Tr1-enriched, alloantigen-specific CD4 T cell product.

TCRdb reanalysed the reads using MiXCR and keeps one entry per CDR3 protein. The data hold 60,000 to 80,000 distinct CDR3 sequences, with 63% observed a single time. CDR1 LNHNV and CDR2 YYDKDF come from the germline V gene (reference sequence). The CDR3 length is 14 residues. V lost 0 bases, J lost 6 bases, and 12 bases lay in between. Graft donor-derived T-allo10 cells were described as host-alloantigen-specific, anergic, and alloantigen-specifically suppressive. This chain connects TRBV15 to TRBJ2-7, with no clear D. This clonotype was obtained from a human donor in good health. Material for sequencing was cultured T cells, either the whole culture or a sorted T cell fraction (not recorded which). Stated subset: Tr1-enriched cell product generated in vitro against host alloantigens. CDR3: CATSRDRADPEQYF. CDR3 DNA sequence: TGTGCCACCAGCAGAGATCGGGCCGATCCCGAGCAGTACTTC.